Presented here are 3 T cell receptor beta chains from one specimen sequenced in a study of cytomegalovirus exposure and HLA in healthy donors. PCR used 60 Vbeta primers and 13 Jbeta primers. TCRdb's table, derived via immunoSEQ multiplex PCR, lists solely in-frame clones and lacks some. The sample lists about 120,000 clones, around 80% occurring once. What was sequenced was PBMCs. These receptor sequences come from a female donor in good health and CMV-seronegative.

The V call is TRBV10-3, the J call TRBJ1-4; weak D call: TRBD1 (6 bases). The CDR3 is 14 amino acids. Trimming pared 4 bases from V and 2 bases from J, leaving 8 bases between. Germline V gene data show CDR1 as ENHRY and CDR2 as SYGVKD. The CDR3 nucleotides read TGTGCCATCAGTGCTGGACAGACTAATGAAAAACTGTTTTTT. Residues: CAISAGQTNEKLFF.

Here the CDR3 reads CASSLKSGGMNEQFF. The DNA of the CDR3 is TGCGCCAGCAGCTTGAAGAGCGGGGGGATGAATGAGCAGTTCTTC. This chain uses TRBV5-1 with TRBJ2-1; TRBD2 agrees at 9 bases. This CDR3 contains 15 residues. V lost 1 base to trimming and J lost 7 bases; unmatched junction nucleotides: 6. CDR1 SGHRS and CDR2 YFSETQ come from the germline V gene.

This clone was picked up a small number of times. The chain couples TRBV18 to TRBJ1-6; no firm D call. The CDR3 loop spans 13 amino acids. The V gene lost 3 bases and the J gene lost 7 bases, with 7 bases spanning the gap. The germline gives CDR1 KGHSH, CDR2 LQKENI. The CDR3, as DNA: TGTGCCAGCTCACCCTCGGGGAATTCACCCCTCCACTTT. Its translation is CASSPSGNSPLHF.